This T cell receptor beta chain was sequenced for a study of T cells after yellow fever vaccination. At the level of the study: Fractions containing few cells were prepared with SMART-Seq v4 Ultra Low Input. Study observations and caveats: The booster response re-showed most primary clones: approximately 95% CD4, around 85% CD8.

Conversion of TCR transcripts into cDNA relied on 5'RACE template switching, which added a universal primer site and UMIs. Using its own MiXCR run on the 5' RACE reads, TCRdb lists one record per CDR3 protein. The sample includes some 390,000 distinct CDR3 sequences, around 6.5% of them seen just once. This clonotype was picked up a small number of times. Its antigen is as yet unknown. The CDR3 spans 15 residues. The ends lost 6 bases at V and 4 bases at J; junction bases unmatched: 9. Germline V gene data show CDR1 as SGHRS and CDR2 as YFSETQ. This clonotype was sampled from a man between 25 and 39 years old who received the YFV17D yellow fever vaccine. Sample: PBMCs, taken 5 days after the yellow fever booster vaccination. The rearrangement links TRBV5-1 to TRBJ2-3; 9 positions match TRBD1. CDR3 DNA sequence: TGCGCCAGCAAACAGGGGGCATCTTTAGCAGATACGCAGTATTTT. It encodes CASKQGASLADTQYF.